This TCR beta chain was recovered during a study of control samples from healthy donors and cancer patients. TCRdb keeps only in-frame clones here, not all; method: immunoSEQ multiplex PCR. This repertoire shows around 89,000 clones, around 82% found once; its top ten account for 8.5% to 10%. The sample comprised blood. This receptor was obtained from a woman aged 55-70 years in good health.

The CDR3 protein is CASSVRRGASRYEQYF. The CDR3 DNA follows: TGTGCCAGCAGCGTTAGGAGGGGGGCTAGCAGGTACGAGCAGTACTTC. The rearrangement uses TRBV7-6 and TRBJ2-7, with D perhaps TRBD1 or TRBD2 (6 bases each). V was cut by 5 bases and J by 4 bases, with 21 bases left in between. The CDR3 is 16 residues long. Germline CDR1 and CDR2: SGHVS and FNYEAQ.